Described below is a single T cell receptor (beta chain) sequence and its context. Its cognate antigen is unknown. Cryopreserved PBMCs yielded approximately 2 micrograms of genomic DNA for TCR beta libraries. The CDR3 runs 14 residues. Per germline, CDR1 SEHNR and CDR2 FQNEAQ (reference sequence). The junction had 6 bases not matched to a gene; V was cut back by 4 bases and J by 6 bases. The source of the sample is a study of cytotoxic CD8 clonotypes in ibrutinib-treated CLL. Findings and limits, study-wide: An increase in clonality occurred at ibrutinib response, followed by a return toward baseline at progression. There were few public clonotypes, and on treatment they contracted or stayed stable.

Investigators sought sequencing depths of between 1 in 200,000 and 1 in 1 million T cells. This table comes from immunoSEQ multiplex PCR, and its TCRdb copy is limited to in-frame clones, with some not included. The top ten hold 5% to 7% of the sample, which has about 310,000 clones, around four fifths seen once. The TCR comes from a human donor with chronic lymphocytic leukemia. V is TRBV7-9 and J is TRBJ2-1; 7 nucleotides align to TRBD2. The sequencing here drew on PBMCs, taken before ibrutinib treatment. CDR3 loop: CASSSSGHSNEQFF. DNA of the CDR3: TGTGCCAGCAGCTCTAGCGGCCACTCCAATGAGCAGTTCTTC.